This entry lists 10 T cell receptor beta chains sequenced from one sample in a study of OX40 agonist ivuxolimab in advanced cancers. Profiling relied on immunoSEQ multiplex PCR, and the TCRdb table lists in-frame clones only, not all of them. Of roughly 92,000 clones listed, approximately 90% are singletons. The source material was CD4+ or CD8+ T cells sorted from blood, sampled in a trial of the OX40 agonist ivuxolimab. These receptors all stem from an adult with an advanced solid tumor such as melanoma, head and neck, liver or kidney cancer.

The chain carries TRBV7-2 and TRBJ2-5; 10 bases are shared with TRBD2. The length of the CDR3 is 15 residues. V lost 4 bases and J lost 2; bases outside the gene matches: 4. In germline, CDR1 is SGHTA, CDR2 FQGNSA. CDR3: CASSSGTSVQETQYF. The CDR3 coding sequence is TGTGCCAGCAGCTCCGGGACTAGCGTGCAAGAGACCCAGTACTTC.

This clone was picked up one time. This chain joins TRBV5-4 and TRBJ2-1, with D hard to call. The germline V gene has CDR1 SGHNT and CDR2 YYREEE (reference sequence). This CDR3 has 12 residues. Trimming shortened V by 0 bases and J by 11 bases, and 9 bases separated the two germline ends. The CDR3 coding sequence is TGTGCCAGCAGCTTGGCTATGAGGCAGCAGTTCTTC. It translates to CASSLAMRQQFF. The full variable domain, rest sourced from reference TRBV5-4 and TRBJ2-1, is ETGVTQSPTHLIKTRGQQVTLRCSSQSGHNTVSWYQQALGQGPQFIFQYYREEENGRGNFPPRFSGLQFPNYSSELNVNALELDDSALYLCASSLAMRQQFFGPGTRLTVL.

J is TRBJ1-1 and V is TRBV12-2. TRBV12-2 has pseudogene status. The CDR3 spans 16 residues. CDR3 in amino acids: CASRHLGIKGYTEAFF. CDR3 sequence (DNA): TGTGCAAGTCGCCACCTTGGGATAAAGGGTTACACTGAAGCTTTCTTT.

The CDR3 DNA follows: TGTGCCAGCAGTGACTACTCTAGAACACGGACCCAGTACTTC. Residues: CASSDYSRTRTQYF. The rearrangement uses TRBV6-5 and TRBJ2-5; D is possibly TRBD2 (5 bases). Trimming left V 5 bases short and J 7 bases short, with 17 bases between. The germline V gene encodes CDR1 MNHEY and CDR2 SVGAGI. The CDR3 is 14 amino acids.

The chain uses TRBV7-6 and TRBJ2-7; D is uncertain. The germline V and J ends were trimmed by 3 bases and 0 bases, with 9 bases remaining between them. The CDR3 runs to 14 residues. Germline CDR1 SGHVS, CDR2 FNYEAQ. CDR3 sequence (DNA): TGTGCCAGCAGCTTGCTCGACGGCTCCTACGAGCAGTACTTC. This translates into CASSLLDGSYEQYF.

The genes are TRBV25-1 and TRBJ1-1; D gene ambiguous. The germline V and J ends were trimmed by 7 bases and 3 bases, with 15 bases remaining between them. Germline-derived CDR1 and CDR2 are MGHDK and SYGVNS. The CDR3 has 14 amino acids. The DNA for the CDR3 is TGTGCCAGCAACGTACGGGGTTCGGACACTGAAGCTTTCTTT. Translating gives CASNVRGSDTEAFF.

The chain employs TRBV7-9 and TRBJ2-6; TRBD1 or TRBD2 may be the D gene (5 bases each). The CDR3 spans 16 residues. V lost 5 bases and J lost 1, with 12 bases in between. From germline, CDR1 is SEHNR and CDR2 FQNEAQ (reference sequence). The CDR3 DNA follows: TGTGCCAGCAGCATGGGACGTCTGTCTGGGGCCAACGTCCTGACTTTC. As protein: CASSMGRLSGANVLTF. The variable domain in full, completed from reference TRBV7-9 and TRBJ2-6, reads DTGVSQNPRHKITKRGQNVTFRCDPISEHNRLYWYRQTLGQGPEFLTYFQNEAQLEKSRLLSDRFSAERPKGSFSTLEIQRTEQGDSAMYLCASSMGRLSGANVLTFGAGSRLTVL.

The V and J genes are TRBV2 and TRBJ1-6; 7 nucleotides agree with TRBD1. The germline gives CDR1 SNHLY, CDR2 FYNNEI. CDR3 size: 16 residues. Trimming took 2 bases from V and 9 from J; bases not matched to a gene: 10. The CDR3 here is CASSESGQSLGSPLHF. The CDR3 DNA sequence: TGTGCCAGCAGTGAATCGGGACAGTCATTGGGTTCACCCCTCCACTTT.

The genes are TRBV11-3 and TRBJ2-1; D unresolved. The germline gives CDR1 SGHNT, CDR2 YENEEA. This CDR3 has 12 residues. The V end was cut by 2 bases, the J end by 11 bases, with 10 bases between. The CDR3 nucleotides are TGTGCCAGCAGCTTAAAACCCCGCCAGCAGTTCTTC. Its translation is CASSLKPRQQFF. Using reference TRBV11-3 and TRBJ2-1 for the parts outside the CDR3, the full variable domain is EAGVVQSPRYKIIEKKQPVAFWCNPISGHNTLYWYLQNLGQGPELLIRYENEEAVDDSQLPKDRFSAERLKGVDSTLKIQPAELGDSAVYLCASSLKPRQQFFGPGTRLTVL.

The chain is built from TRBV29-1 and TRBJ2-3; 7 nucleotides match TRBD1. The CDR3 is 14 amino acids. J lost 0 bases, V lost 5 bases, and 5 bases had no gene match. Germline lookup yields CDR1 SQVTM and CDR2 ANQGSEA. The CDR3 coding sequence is TGCAGCGTTCGGGACAGATCTAGCACAGATACGCAGTATTTT. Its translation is CSVRDRSSTDTQYF.